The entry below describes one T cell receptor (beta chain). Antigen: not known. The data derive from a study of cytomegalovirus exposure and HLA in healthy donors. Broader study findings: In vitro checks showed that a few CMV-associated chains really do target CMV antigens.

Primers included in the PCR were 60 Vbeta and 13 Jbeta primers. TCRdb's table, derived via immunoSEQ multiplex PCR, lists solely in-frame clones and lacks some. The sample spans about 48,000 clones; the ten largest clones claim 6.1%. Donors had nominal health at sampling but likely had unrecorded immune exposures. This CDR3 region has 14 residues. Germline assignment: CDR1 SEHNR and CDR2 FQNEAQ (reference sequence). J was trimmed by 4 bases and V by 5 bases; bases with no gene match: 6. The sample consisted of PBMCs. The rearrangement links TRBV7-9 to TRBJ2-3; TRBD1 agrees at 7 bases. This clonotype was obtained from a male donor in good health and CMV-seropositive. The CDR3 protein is CASSRKTGSDTQYF. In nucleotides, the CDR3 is TGTGCCAGCAGCCGGAAGACAGGGTCAGATACGCAGTATTTT.